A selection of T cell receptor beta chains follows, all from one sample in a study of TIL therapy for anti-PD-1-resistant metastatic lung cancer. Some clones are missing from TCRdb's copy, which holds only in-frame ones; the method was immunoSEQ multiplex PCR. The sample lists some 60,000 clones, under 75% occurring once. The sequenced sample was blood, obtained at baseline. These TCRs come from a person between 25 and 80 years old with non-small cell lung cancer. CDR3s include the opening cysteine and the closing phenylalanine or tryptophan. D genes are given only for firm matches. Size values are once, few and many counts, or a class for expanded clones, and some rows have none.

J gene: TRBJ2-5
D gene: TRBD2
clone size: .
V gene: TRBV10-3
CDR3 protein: CAIRGTSSLGETQYF
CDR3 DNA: TGTGCCATCAGAGGGACTAGCTCATTGGGAGAGACCCAGTACTTC

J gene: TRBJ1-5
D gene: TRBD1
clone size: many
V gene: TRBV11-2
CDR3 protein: CASSLGLRTGGNQPQHF
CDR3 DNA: TGTGCCAGCAGCTTAGGATTAAGGACAGGGGGGAATCAGCCCCAGCATTTT

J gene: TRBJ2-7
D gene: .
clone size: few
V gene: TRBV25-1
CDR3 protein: CASRSVVEQYF
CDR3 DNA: TGTGCCAGCAGATCCGTAGTCGAGCAGTACTTC

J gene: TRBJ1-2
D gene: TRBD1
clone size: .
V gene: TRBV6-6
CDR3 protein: CASSYRTGSPYGYTF
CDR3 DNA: TGTGCCAGCAGTTACCGGACAGGGAGTCCCTATGGCTACACCTTC

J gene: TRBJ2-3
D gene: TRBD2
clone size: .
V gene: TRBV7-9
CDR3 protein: CASSLGSSSGNTDTQYF
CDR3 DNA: TGTGCCAGCAGCTTAGGGTCGTCTAGCGGGAACACAGATACGCAGTATTTT

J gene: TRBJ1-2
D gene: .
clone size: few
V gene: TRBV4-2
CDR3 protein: CASRSGQGGGYTF
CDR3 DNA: TGTGCCAGCCGCTCAGGGCAGGGAGGGGGCTACACCTTC

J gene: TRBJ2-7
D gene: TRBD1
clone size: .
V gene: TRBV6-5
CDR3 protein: CASSGSGTGEFEQYF
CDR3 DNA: TGTGCCAGCAGTGGGTCCGGGACAGGGGAGTTCGAGCAGTACTTC

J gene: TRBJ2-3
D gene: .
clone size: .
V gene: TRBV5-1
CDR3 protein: CASSEERTDTQYF
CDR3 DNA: TGCGCCAGCAGCGAAGAAAGAACAGATACGCAGTATTTT

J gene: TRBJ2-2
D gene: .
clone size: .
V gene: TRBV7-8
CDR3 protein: CASSLVSANTGELFF
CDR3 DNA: TGTGCCAGCAGCTTAGTATCTGCGAACACCGGGGAGCTGTTTTTT

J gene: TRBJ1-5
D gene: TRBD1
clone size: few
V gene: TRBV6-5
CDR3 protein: CASSYSMTGNQPQHF
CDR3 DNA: TGTGCCAGCAGTTACTCTATGACAGGGAATCAGCCCCAGCATTTT

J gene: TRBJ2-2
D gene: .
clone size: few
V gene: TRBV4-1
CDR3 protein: CASSQERGDTGELFF
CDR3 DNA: TGCGCCAGCAGCCAAGAGAGGGGTGACACCGGGGAGCTGTTTTTT

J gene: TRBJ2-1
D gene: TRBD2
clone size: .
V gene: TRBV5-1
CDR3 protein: CASSLLAASWDEQFF
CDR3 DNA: TGCGCCAGCAGCTTGCTAGCGGCCTCCTGGGATGAGCAGTTCTTC

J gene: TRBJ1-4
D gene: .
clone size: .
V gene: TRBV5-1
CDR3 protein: CASSTAAANEKLFF
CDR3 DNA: TGCGCCAGCAGCACAGCCGCGGCTAATGAAAAACTGTTTTTT

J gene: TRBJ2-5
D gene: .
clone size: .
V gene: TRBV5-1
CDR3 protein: CASSSLGGGDGETQYF
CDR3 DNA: TGCGCCAGCAGCTCCCTGGGGGGCGGGGATGGAGAGACCCAGTACTTC

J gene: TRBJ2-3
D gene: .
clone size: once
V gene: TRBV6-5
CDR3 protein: CASSLVGGADTQYF
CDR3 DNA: TGTGCCAGCAGTTTGGTGGGGGGCGCAGATACGCAGTATTTT

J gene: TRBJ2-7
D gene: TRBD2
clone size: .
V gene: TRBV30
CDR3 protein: CAWSQPGLAYEQYF
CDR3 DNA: TGTGCCTGGTCTCAACCGGGACTAGCGTACGAGCAGTACTTC

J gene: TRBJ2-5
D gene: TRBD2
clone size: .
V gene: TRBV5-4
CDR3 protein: CASSLLAGGGRETQYF
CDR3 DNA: TGTGCCAGCAGCTTGTTAGCGGGGGGCGGTAGGGAGACCCAGTACTTC

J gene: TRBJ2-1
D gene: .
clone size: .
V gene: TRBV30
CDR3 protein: CAWRGDGSGNEQFF
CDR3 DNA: TGTGCCTGGAGGGGAGACGGGAGCGGAAATGAGCAGTTCTTC

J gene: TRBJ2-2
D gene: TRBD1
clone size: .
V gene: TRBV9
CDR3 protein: CASSAGTGSYTGELFF
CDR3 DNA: TGTGCCAGCAGCGCCGGGACAGGGTCCTACACCGGGGAGCTGTTTTTT

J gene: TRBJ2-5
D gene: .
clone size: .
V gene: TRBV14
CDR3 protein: CASSQDDPAHLLETQYF
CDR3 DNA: TGTGCCAGCAGCCAAGATGATCCAGCCCACCTCTTGGAGACCCAGTACTTC

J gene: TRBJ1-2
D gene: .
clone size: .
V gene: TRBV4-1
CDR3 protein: CASSQDPGNHGYTF
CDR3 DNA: TGCGCCAGCAGCCAAGATCCAGGGAATCATGGCTACACCTTC

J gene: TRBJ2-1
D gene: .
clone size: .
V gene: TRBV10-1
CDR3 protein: CASSEGGVGEQFF
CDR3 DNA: TGCGCCAGCAGTGAGGGAGGGGTCGGTGAGCAGTTCTTC

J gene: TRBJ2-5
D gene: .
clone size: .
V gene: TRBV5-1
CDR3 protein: CASSFEQETQYF
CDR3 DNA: TGCGCCAGCAGCTTCGAGCAAGAGACCCAGTACTTC

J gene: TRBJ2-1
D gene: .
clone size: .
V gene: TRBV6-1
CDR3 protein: CASSYPGEQFF
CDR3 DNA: TGTGCCAGCAGTTACCCTGGGGAGCAGTTCTTC

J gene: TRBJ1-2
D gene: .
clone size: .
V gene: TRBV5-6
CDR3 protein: CASSGAQGRSEDYGYTF
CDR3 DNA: TGTGCCAGCAGCGGTGCGCAGGGCAGAAGTGAGGACTATGGCTACACCTTC

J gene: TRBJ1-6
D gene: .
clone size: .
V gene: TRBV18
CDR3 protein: CASSQARTKDSPLHF
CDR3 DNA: TGTGCCAGCTCACAGGCCCGGACGAAGGATTCACCCCTCCACTTT

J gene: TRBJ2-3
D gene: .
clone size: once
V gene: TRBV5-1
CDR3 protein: CASSQEGADTQYF
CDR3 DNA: TGCGCCAGCAGCCAAGAGGGGGCAGATACGCAGTATTTT

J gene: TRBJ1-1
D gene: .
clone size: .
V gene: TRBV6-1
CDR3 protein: CASSVGAPTNTEAFF
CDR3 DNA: TGTGCCAGCAGTGTTGGAGCTCCAACGAACACTGAAGCTTTCTTT

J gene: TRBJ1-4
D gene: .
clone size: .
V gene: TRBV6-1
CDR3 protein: CASSGKGRAEKLFF
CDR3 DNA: TGTGCCAGCAGTGGTAAGGGGCGAGCTGAAAAACTGTTTTTT

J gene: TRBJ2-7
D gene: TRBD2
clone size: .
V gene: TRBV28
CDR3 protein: CASSFPLAERPYEQYF
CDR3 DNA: TGTGCCAGCAGTTTTCCACTAGCGGAGCGACCCTACGAGCAGTACTTC

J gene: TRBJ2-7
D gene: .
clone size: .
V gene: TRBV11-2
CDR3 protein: CASSLVRVGEQYF
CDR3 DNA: TGTGCCAGCAGCTTAGTCAGGGTGGGCGAGCAGTACTTC